The rows below give T cell receptor beta chains drawn from one sample of a study of shared clonotypes between healthy human individuals. TCRdb keeps only in-frame clones here, not all; method: immunoSEQ multiplex PCR. Seen here are roughly 2.4 million clones, nearly 97% observed once, and the top ten hold about 0.13%. Sample: naive CD4+ T cells sorted from blood. The receptors shown here come from a man between 18 and 35 years old in good health. Both conserved end residues are part of each CDR3. The order of the fields is V gene, J gene, clone size, D gene, CDR3 protein, CDR3 DNA. D genes are given only for firm matches. Only some rows state a clone size, as once, few, many or a class for expanded clones.

>TRBV20-1|TRBJ2-7|once|-
CSARVDEQYF
TGCAGTGCTAGAGTGGACGAGCAGTACTTC
>TRBV7-9|TRBJ2-7|-|TRBD1
CASSPSVGTGVKRAYF
TGTGCCAGCAGCCCCAGCGTCGGGACAGGGGTTAAGAGGGCGTACTTC
>TRBV6-1|TRBJ2-2|-|-
CACGRGNTGELFF
TGTGCCTGCGGCAGGGGGAACACCGGGGAGCTGTTTTTT
>TRBV5-4|TRBJ2-3|-|TRBD2
CASSLVAGGPLITDTQYF
TGTGCCAGCAGCCTAGTAGCGGGAGGGCCCTTAATAACAGATACGCAGTATTTT
>TRBV6-5|TRBJ1-2|-|-
CATSQQGRGYTF
TGTGCCACCTCTCAACAGGGTCGAGGCTACACCTTC
>TRBV7-8|TRBJ1-1|-|-
CASSLVGVPGRREAFF
TGTGCCAGCAGCTTAGTCGGGGTACCAGGTCGTCGAGAAGCTTTCTTT
>TRBV11-2|TRBJ2-3|-|-
CASSAWPRGSTDTQYF
TGTGCCAGCAGCGCGTGGCCGCGCGGGAGCACAGATACGCAGTATTTT
>TRBV5-4|TRBJ2-3|-|-
CASSLGVNKRTDTQYF
TGTGCCAGCAGCTTAGGGGTGAACAAGCGCACAGATACGCAGTATTTT
>TRBV28|TRBJ2-5|once|TRBD1
CASSIVYDRDNQETQYF
TGTGCCAGCAGTATAGTATACGACAGGGATAACCAAGAGACCCAGTACTTC
>TRBV6-1|TRBJ2-7|-|-
CASSEPHYEQYF
TGTGCCAGCAGTGAACCACACTACGAGCAGTACTTC
>TRBV5-1|TRBJ2-3|-|TRBD2
CASSRGFVLAGADTQYF
TGCGCCAGCAGCAGGGGGTTTGTGTTAGCGGGAGCAGATACGCAGTATTTT
>TRBV7-2|TRBJ2-7|-|-
CASSAVGEAYEQYF
TGTGCCAGCAGCGCCGTAGGGGAGGCCTACGAGCAGTACTTC
>TRBV6-1|TRBJ1-5|-|-
CASSEGAYMGSNQPQHF
TGTGCCAGCAGTGAAGGGGCCTACATGGGTAGCAATCAGCCCCAGCATTTT
>TRBV18|TRBJ2-5|-|-
CASSFGDGETQYF
TGTGCCAGCTCATTCGGGGACGGGGAGACCCAGTACTTC
>TRBV6-5|TRBJ1-2|-|-
CASSYSGQDYGYTF
TGTGCCAGCAGTTACTCGGGGCAGGACTATGGCTACACCTTC
>TRBV6-1|TRBJ1-5|once|-
CASSEGPLDNQPQHF
TGTGCCAGCAGTGAAGGACCATTAGACAATCAGCCCCAGCATTTT
>TRBV18|TRBJ2-1|-|TRBD2
CASSPPPGGPYNEQFF
TGTGCCAGCTCACCACCCCCGGGGGGGCCCTACAATGAGCAGTTCTTC
>TRBV2|TRBJ1-4|-|-
CASAVGGSEKLFF
TGTGCCAGCGCAGTCGGGGGCAGTGAAAAACTGTTTTTT
>TRBV18|TRBJ2-7|once|TRBD1
CASSTTPGQPNVQYF
TGTGCCAGCTCAACAACACCGGGACAGCCGAACGTGCAGTACTTC
>TRBV2|TRBJ1-2|once|-
CASSELIPNYGYTF
TGTGCCAGCAGTGAATTGATTCCGAACTATGGCTACACCTTC
>TRBV28|TRBJ2-5|-|TRBD1
CASSGTALGETQYF
TGTGCCAGCAGTGGGACAGCCCTCGGGGAGACCCAGTACTTC
>TRBV2|TRBJ1-1|-|-
CASRRTPNTEAFF
TGTGCCAGCAGGCGGACACCGAACACTGAAGCTTTCTTT
>TRBV6-5|TRBJ2-7|-|-
CASSRGSYEQYF
TGTGCCAGCAGTCGCGGATCCTACGAGCAGTACTTC
>TRBV18|TRBJ2-5|-|-
CASSKSQETQYF
TGTGCCAGCTCAAAATCCCAAGAGACCCAGTACTTC
>TRBV2|TRBJ2-7|-|TRBD1
CASSERQGSYEQYF
TGTGCCAGCAGTGAGAGACAGGGCTCCTACGAGCAGTACTTC
>TRBV5-6|TRBJ2-1|-|TRBD2
CASSFSTPLAGYNEQFF
TGTGCCAGCAGCTTCAGTACTCCCCTAGCGGGCTACAATGAGCAGTTCTTC
>TRBV6-1|TRBJ2-7|-|-
CASSEARWKGTYEQYF
TGTGCCAGCAGTGAAGCAAGATGGAAGGGAACCTACGAGCAGTACTTC
>TRBV25-1|TRBJ1-2|once|TRBD1
CASSESRTGDGYTF
TGTGCCAGCAGTGAATCTAGGACAGGCGATGGCTACACCTTC
>TRBV7-9|TRBJ2-7|-|TRBD1
CASSLGTGPYEQYF
TGTGCCAGCAGCTTAGGGACAGGTCCCTACGAGCAGTACTTC
>TRBV30|TRBJ2-2|-|TRBD2
CAWSVLSGRTNTGELFF
TGTGCCTGGAGTGTATTGAGCGGGAGGACGAACACCGGGGAGCTGTTTTTT
>TRBV7-9|TRBJ1-1|-|-
CASSLAVAAQAFF
TGTGCCAGCAGCTTAGCGGTGGCAGCCCAAGCTTTCTTT
>TRBV5-6|TRBJ1-1|-|-
CASSLALNTEAFF
TGTGCCAGCAGCTTGGCGCTGAACACTGAAGCTTTCTTT
>TRBV11-2|TRBJ1-4|-|-
CASSLAAGGGEKLFF
TGTGCCAGCAGCTTAGCAGCAGGCGGGGGGGAAAAACTGTTTTTT
>TRBV14|TRBJ1-1|few|-
CASSTGPNTEAFF
TGTGCCAGCAGCACAGGACCGAACACTGAAGCTTTCTTT
>TRBV18|TRBJ1-2|-|-
CASSPPGQNHGYTF
TGTGCCAGCTCACCACCCGGACAGAATCATGGCTACACCTTC
>TRBV6-5|TRBJ2-5|-|TRBD2
CASRVAGGETQYF
TGTGCCAGCAGGGTAGCGGGAGGTGAGACCCAGTACTTC
>TRBV2|TRBJ2-2|-|-
CASSVIGGMGTGELFF
TGTGCCAGCAGTGTTATTGGGGGAATGGGCACCGGGGAGCTGTTTTTT
>TRBV5-4|TRBJ1-2|-|TRBD1
CASSLGTGYGYTF
TGTGCCAGCAGCTTGGGGACAGGCTATGGCTACACCTTC
>TRBV5-4|TRBJ2-7|-|-
CASSGGGKGRYEQYF
TGTGCCAGCAGCGGAGGGGGGAAGGGTAGGTACGAGCAGTACTTC
>TRBV10-1|TRBJ2-2|-|-
CASSESGVGGELFF
TGCGCCAGCAGTGAGTCAGGGGTCGGCGGGGAGCTGTTTTTT
>TRBV5-1|TRBJ2-3|-|-
CASSVGMSTDTQYF
TGCGCCAGCAGCGTAGGAATGAGCACAGATACGCAGTATTTT
>TRBV30|TRBJ2-3|-|TRBD1
CAWSYRGRGDTQYF
TGTGCCTGGAGTTACAGGGGGCGAGGAGATACGCAGTATTTT
>TRBV4-1|TRBJ1-4|-|TRBD1
CASSRYSPGQGALNEKLFF
TGCGCCAGCAGCCGATACAGCCCGGGACAGGGGGCTTTGAATGAAAAACTGTTTTTT
>TRBV30|TRBJ2-5|once|-
CAIIRGQETQYF
TGTGCCATTATACGGGGCCAAGAGACCCAGTACTTC
>TRBV6-5|TRBJ2-5|-|-
CASSDPGTETQYF
TGTGCCAGCAGTGACCCGGGTACAGAGACCCAGTACTTC
>TRBV18|TRBJ2-7|once|-
CASSYVGSGSSYEQYF
TGTGCCAGCTCATATGTGGGGTCGGGCAGCTCCTACGAGCAGTACTTC
>TRBV9|TRBJ2-1|once|TRBD2
CASSPLPPGLAGLNEQFF
TGTGCCAGCAGCCCACTACCACCGGGACTAGCGGGATTGAATGAGCAGTTCTTC
>TRBV2|TRBJ1-2|-|TRBD1
CASRGQGGTSNYGYTF
TGTGCCAGCAGGGGACAGGGCGGAACTTCAAACTATGGCTACACCTTC